This TCR beta chain was documented in a study of glioma-infiltrating T cells after dendritic cell vaccination. For the study at large: Glioblastoma patients came from Phase I and II dendritic cell vaccination trials. Patients received autologous tumor lysate-pulsed dendritic cell vaccination between the early 2000s and the early 2010s.

Profiling relied on immunoSEQ multiplex PCR, and the TCRdb table lists in-frame clones only, not all of them. The sample includes about 58,000 clones, approximately 83% seen only once; the top ten take 15% to 18%. Time point indicated: after dendritic cell vaccination, including at tumor progression/relapse. The sequence was obtained from a human donor with glioblastoma. The sample in question was blood, obtained after dendritic cell vaccination.

CDR3 sequence reads: CASTGKFYSNQPQHF. The DNA of the CDR3 is TGTGCCAGCACAGGTAAATTTTATAGCAATCAGCCCCAGCATTTT. The chain combines TRBV25-1 with TRBJ1-5; D is unresolved. V dropped 7 bases and J dropped 0 bases, with 13 bases sitting between them. The CDR3 contains 15 residues. CDR1 and CDR2 from the germline V gene are MGHDK and SYGVNS.